A single sample gave rise to the 8 T cell receptor beta chains below, sequenced in a study of graft-versus-host responses after intestinal transplantation. Around 200,000 CFSE-labeled responder cells were plated with around 200,000 irradiated, violet-dye-labeled stimulator cells. Produced via immunoSEQ multiplex PCR; TCRdb's table is partial and in-frame only. Of 23,000 or so clones in the sample, roughly 30% are singletons; the top ten hold roughly 9.2%. The material was alloreactive CD8+ T cells from a mixed lymphocyte reaction culture, obtained before intestinal transplant. As to subset: CFSE-low proliferating T cells sorted from roughly six-day pre-transplant mixed lymphocyte reaction (GvH or HvG direction). These receptor sequences come from a human patient who received an intestinal transplant.

There are a few counts of this clone. The rearrangement links TRBV9 to TRBJ2-3; D may be TRBD1 (5 bases). Trimming took off 4 bases at V and 5 bases at J, with 14 bases between the two ends. CDR1 and CDR2 (germline): SGDLS, YYNGEE. This CDR3 has 14 amino acids. CDR3 loop: CASSSEGAVDTQYF. In DNA, the CDR3 is TGTGCCAGCAGCTCTGAAGGGGCGGTAGATACGCAGTATTTT. The full variable domain, rest sourced from reference TRBV9 and TRBJ2-3, is DSGVTQTPKHLITATGQRVTLRCSPRSGDLSVYWYQQSLDQGLQFLIQYYNGEERAKGNILERFSAQQFPDLHSELNLSSLELGDSALYFCASSSEGAVDTQYFGPGTRLTVL.

The chain has TRBV4-1 and TRBJ2-2; D may be TRBD1 (5 bases). The CDR3 contains 14 residues. Germline CDR1 reads MGHRA; CDR2 reads YSYEKL. V was clipped by 5 bases and J by 5 bases, with 12 bases between them. The CDR3 here is CASSTTDTTGELFF. CDR3 in DNA: TGCGCCAGCAGCACGACAGATACGACCGGGGAGCTGTTTTTT.

Concerning this clone: The junction departs from germline at one end; a sequencing error may be responsible. V is TRBV11-2 and J is TRBJ1-6; 10 bases are shared with TRBD1. Germline-derived CDR1 and CDR2 are SGHAT and FQNNGV. CDR3 length equals 11 residues. The CDR3 region has the DNA TGTGCCAGCAGCGGGGCGGGACAGGGGTGCTTT. Its protein product is CASSGAGQGCF.

This clone was seen a handful of times. Germline is not matched at one junction end, which may reflect a read error. The chain uses TRBV7-2 and TRBJ2-6; 7 bases match TRBD1. Germline loops: CDR1 SGHTA, CDR2 FQGNSA. The CDR3 runs to 12 residues. CDR3 nucleotide sequence: TGTGCCAGCAGCTTAGCTACCGGGACAGAAGATTTC. Protein: CASSLATGTEDF.

The sample holds a few counts of this clone. The chain couples TRBV9 to TRBJ2-7, with TRBD1 matching over 8 bases. The junction had 8 bases not matched to a gene; V was cut back by 0 bases and J by 3 bases. CDR3 size: 16 residues. CDR1 SGDLS and CDR2 YYNGEE come from the germline V gene. This CDR3 reads CASSVADRGLVYEQYF. The DNA for the CDR3 is TGTGCCAGCAGCGTAGCAGACAGGGGTTTGGTCTACGAGCAGTACTTC.

Only a few counts were recorded for this clone. J is TRBJ1-6 and V is TRBV2; 9 bases align to TRBD1. Germline assignment: CDR1 SNHLY and CDR2 FYNNEI. The CDR3 is 13 amino acids. The trim removed 8 bases at V and 10 bases at J, leaving 6 bases unmatched. The CDR3 nucleotides are TGTGCCAGCTTCGGGACAGGGAGATCACCCCTCCACTTT. Encoded protein: CASFGTGRSPLHF.

Sample share makes this clone medium-sized. This sequence joins TRBV28 and TRBJ2-7; D is unclear. The CDR3 length is 11 residues. Germline-derived CDR1 and CDR2 are MDHEN and SYDVKM. The ends were cut back, 5 bases at V and 2 bases at J, with 4 bases in the middle. CDR3 bases: TGTGCCAGCAGTGTTGCCTACGAGCAGTACTTC. This translates into CASSVAYEQYF. Together with reference TRBV28 and TRBJ2-7, the CDR3 gives the full variable domain: DVKVTQSSRYLVKRTGEKVFLECVQDMDHENMFWYRQDPGLGLRLIYFSYDVKMKEKGDIPEGYSVSREKKERFSLILESASTNQTSMYLCASSVAYEQYFGPGTRLTVT.

This sequence joins TRBV7-2 and TRBJ2-3; D ambiguous. Per the germline V gene, CDR1 is SGHTA and CDR2 is FQGNSA. The V end lost 4 bases, the J end lost 0 bases, and 14 bases lay between the germline ends. CDR3 length equals 16 residues. In nucleotides, the CDR3 is TGTGCCAGCAGCTCAATAGTGATATCTAGCACAGATACGCAGTATTTT. Its protein is CASSSIVISSTDTQYF.